The 9 T cell receptor beta chains reported below all come from one sample, sequenced in a study of shared clonotypes between healthy human individuals (dated by TCRdb to 2020 to 2022). Library preparation was by the immunoSEQ multiplex PCR assay. This is the immuneACCESS table as TCRdb keeps it, with only in-frame sequences that have V and J called. A part of the clones is gone; compared with another copy, unresolved V genes explain less than half, and the rest is unexplained. Across this sample there are under 1,100,000 clones, with roughly 80% seen only once. Approximately 1.5% of the sample is held by the ten biggest clonotypes. The specimen was memory CD4+ T cells sorted from blood. Explained via the paper, the cell subset or site label denotes: CD45RA-negative fraction. The receptors stem from a young man in good health.

This chain links TRBV2 with TRBJ2-5; 11 nucleotides line up with TRBD2. Germline lookup yields CDR1 SNHLY and CDR2 FYNNEI. CDR3 length: 13 amino acids. V dropped 11 bases and J dropped 5; count of bases not matched to a gene: 7. DNA of the CDR3: TGTGCCGTACATAGCGGGGGGGTGGAGACCCAGTACTTC. Amino acid sequence: CAVHSGGVETQYF.

The CDR3 DNA sequence: TGTGCCAGCAGCCCCGCCATAGCGGCCAGGGAGACCCAGTACTTC. This encodes CASSPAIAARETQYF. The chain links TRBV7-2 to TRBJ2-5; D is possibly TRBD2 (6 bases). CDR3 length: 15 residues. With 5 bases removed from V and 5 bases from J, the gap between germline ends came to 18 bases. Germline V gene data show CDR1 as SGHTA and CDR2 as FQGNSA.

This chain uses TRBV5-1 with TRBJ2-1; either TRBD1 or TRBD2 may supply D (5 bases each). With 2 bases removed from V and 6 bases from J, the gap between germline ends came to 12 bases. The germline gives CDR1 SGHRS, CDR2 YFSETQ. This CDR3 comprises 14 residues. The CDR3 bases are TGCGCCAGCAGCTTCGACCCGGGGCTCAATGAGCAGTTCTTC. Translating gives CASSFDPGLNEQFF.

The genes are TRBV28 and TRBJ1-6, with D unresolved. The ends were cut back, 8 bases at V and 6 bases at J, with 14 bases in the middle. The CDR3 is 14 residues long. Germline CDR1 is MDHEN and CDR2 is SYDVKM. The CDR3 spells CASRPWESNSPLHF. The DNA for the CDR3 is TGTGCCAGCCGACCCTGGGAGTCTAATTCACCCCTCCACTTT. The full variable domain, completed using reference TRBV28 and TRBJ1-6, is DVKVTQSSRYLVKRTGEKVFLECVQDMDHENMFWYRQDPGLGLRLIYFSYDVKMKEKGDIPEGYSVSREKKERFSLILESASTNQTSMYLCASRPWESNSPLHFGNGTRLTVT.

The CDR3 loop reads CASSPQGLTDTQYF. In nucleotides, the CDR3 is TGTGCCAGCAGCCCCCAGGGCTTGACAGATACGCAGTATTTT. The chain has TRBV14 and TRBJ2-3; a weak D match, TRBD1 (5 bases). Germline CDR1 reads SGHDN; CDR2 reads FVKESK. There are 14 residues in the CDR3. The germline V and J ends were trimmed by 4 bases and 3 bases, with 11 bases remaining between them.

V gene TRBV5-1 combines with J gene TRBJ2-1; 10 bases fit TRBD1. CDR1 SGHRS and CDR2 YFSETQ come from the germline V gene. Losses at the gene ends were 0 bases for V and 4 bases for J; bases not matched to a gene: 4. This CDR3 region has 16 residues. This chain's CDR3 is CASSLERTGGYNEQFF. The DNA for the CDR3 is TGCGCCAGCAGCTTGGAACGGACAGGGGGTTACAATGAGCAGTTCTTC. Filled out from reference TRBV5-1 and TRBJ2-1, the complete variable domain reads KAGVTQTPRYLIKTRGQQVTLSCSPISGHRSVSWYQQTPGQGLQFLFEYFSETQRNKGNFPGRFSGRQFSNSRSEMNVSTLELGDSALYLCASSLERTGGYNEQFFGPGTRLTVL.

This clone was seen once. The sample holds other DNA sequences that translate to the same CDR3. The CDR3 DNA follows: TGTGCCAGTAGTATTAGGGTGCCCGGGGAGCTGTTTTTT. Translating gives CASSIRVPGELFF. V and J are TRBV19 and TRBJ2-2; D remains unclear. This CDR3 region has 13 residues. V lost 3 bases and J 6 bases, leaving 8 bases between the germline ends. Germline values: CDR1 LNHDA, CDR2 SQIVND (reference sequence). The variable domain in full, with the rest retrieved from reference TRBV19 and TRBJ2-2, is DGGITQSPKYLFRKEGQNVTLSCEQNLNHDAMYWYRQDPGQGLRLIYYSQIVNDFQKGDIAEGYSVSREKKESFPLTVTSAQKNPTAFYLCASSIRVPGELFFGEGSRLTVL.

The rearrangement uses TRBV10-3 and TRBJ2-1; TRBD1 matches at 7 bases. V lost 6 bases to trimming and J lost 8 bases; unmatched junction nucleotides: 4. This CDR3 spans 12 amino acids. The V gene's germline CDR1 is ENHRY and CDR2 SYGVKD. CDR3 in DNA: TGTGCCATCAGGCACACAGGGGATGAGCAGTTCTTC. Amino acids: CAIRHTGDEQFF.

V and J are TRBV7-8 and TRBJ2-7; D not certain. Germline V gene data show CDR1 as SGHVS and CDR2 as FQNEAQ. Trimming pared 3 bases from V and 0 bases from J, leaving 6 bases between. The CDR3 sequence is 13 residues long. The CDR3 nucleotides read TGTGCCAGCAGCTTGGTTAACTCCTACGAGCAGTACTTC. Its protein product is CASSLVNSYEQYF.